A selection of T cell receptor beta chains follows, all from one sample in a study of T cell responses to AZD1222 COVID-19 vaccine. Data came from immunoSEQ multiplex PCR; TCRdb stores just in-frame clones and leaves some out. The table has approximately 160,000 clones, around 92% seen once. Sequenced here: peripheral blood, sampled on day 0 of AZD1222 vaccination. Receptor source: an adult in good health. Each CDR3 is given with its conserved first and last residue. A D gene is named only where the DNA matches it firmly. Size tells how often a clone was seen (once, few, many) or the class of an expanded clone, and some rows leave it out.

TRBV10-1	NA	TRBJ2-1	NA	CASSDTGALRGASNEQFF	TGCGCCAGCAGTGACACAGGGGCGTTGCGGGGGGCCTCGAATGAGCAGTTCTTC
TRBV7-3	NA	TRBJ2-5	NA	CASSSQGGETQYF	TGTGCCAGCAGCTCGCAGGGAGGCGAGACCCAGTACTTC
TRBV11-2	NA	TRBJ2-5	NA	CASSDDLGTQYF	TGTGCCAGCAGCGATGACTTAGGGACCCAGTACTTC
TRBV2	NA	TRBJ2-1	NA	CASSEQGPPNEQFF	TGTGCCAGCAGTGAACAGGGCCCCCCAAATGAGCAGTTCTTC
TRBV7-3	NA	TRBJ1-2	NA	CASSLTRAEMRGYTF	TGTGCCAGCAGCTTAACGAGGGCCGAGATGAGGGGCTACACCTTC
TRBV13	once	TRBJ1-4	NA	CASSRAPGKLFF	TGTGCCAGCAGCCGGGCCCCGGGAAAACTGTTTTTT
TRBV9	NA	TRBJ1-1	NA	CASSVDPGRRTEAFF	TGTGCCAGCAGCGTAGATCCAGGGCGACGGACTGAAGCTTTCTTT
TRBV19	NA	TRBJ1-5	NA	CASSMGQVGNQPQHF	TGTGCCAGTAGTATGGGGCAGGTCGGCAATCAGCCCCAGCATTTT
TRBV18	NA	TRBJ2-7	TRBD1	CASSPDRGQYEQYF	TGTGCCAGCTCACCTGACAGGGGGCAATACGAGCAGTACTTC
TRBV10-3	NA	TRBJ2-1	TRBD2	CAIGGLAGVGYNEQFF	TGTGCCATCGGAGGACTAGCGGGGGTAGGCTACAATGAGCAGTTCTTC
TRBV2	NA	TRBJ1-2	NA	CASSILAEGIHGYTF	TGTGCCAGCAGTATCCTCGCGGAGGGCATCCATGGCTACACCTTC
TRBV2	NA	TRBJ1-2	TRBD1	CASTGGTGADYGYTF	TGTGCCAGTACAGGGGGAACAGGGGCAGACTATGGCTACACCTTC
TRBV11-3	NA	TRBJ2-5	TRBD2	CASSSRTSPETQYF	TGTGCCAGCAGCTCCCGGACTAGCCCAGAGACCCAGTACTTC
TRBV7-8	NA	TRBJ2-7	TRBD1	CASSVTGVEQYF	TGTGCCAGCAGCGTAACAGGGGTCGAGCAGTACTTC
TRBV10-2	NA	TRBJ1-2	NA	CASSMAGYGYTF	TGCGCCAGCAGTATGGCAGGGTATGGCTACACCTTC
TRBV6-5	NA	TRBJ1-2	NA	CASSYGSLYGYTF	TGTGCCAGCAGTTACGGCAGTCTTTATGGCTACACCTTC
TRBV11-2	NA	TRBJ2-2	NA	CASSVMQFTGELFF	TGTGCCAGCAGCGTCATGCAGTTCACCGGGGAGCTGTTTTTT